The 22 T cell receptor beta chains below were found in one sample sequenced in a study of T cell responses to AZD1222 COVID-19 vaccine. The method was immunoSEQ multiplex PCR; TCRdb's version includes in-frame clones alone and lacks a portion of them. This sample yields around 130,000 clones, of which around 83% are seen a single time; around 3% belongs to the top ten. The material sequenced was peripheral blood, taken 28 days after the second AZD1222 dose. These TCRs come from an adult who received the AZD1222 COVID-19 vaccine.

The V call is TRBV27, the J call TRBJ1-5, with a tentative D call TRBD1 (5 bases). Germline V gives CDR1 MNHEY, CDR2 SMNVEV (reference sequence). Trimming cost V 4 bases and J 5 bases, with 18 bases left between them. The CDR3 sequence is 16 residues long. CDR3 loop: CASSSGGDITDQPQHF. The DNA for the CDR3 is TGTGCCAGCAGTTCCGGGGGGGATATAACGGATCAGCCCCAGCATTTT.

The CDR3, as DNA: TGCGCCAGCAGCTTGGGGGGCTCGAACACTGAAGCTTTCTTT. Translating it yields CASSLGGSNTEAFF. The genes are TRBV5-1 and TRBJ1-1, with a weak D call TRBD1 (5 bases). CDR1 is SGHRS, CDR2 YFSETQ, per germline. The CDR3 totals 14 residues. V lost 0 bases to trimming and J lost 1 base, with 7 bases between them.

V and J are TRBV10-2 and TRBJ1-2, with D uncertain. This CDR3 spans 16 amino acids. In germline, CDR1 is WSHSY, CDR2 SAAADI. V was trimmed by 0 bases and J by 8 bases, leaving 19 bases between them. In nucleotides, the CDR3 is TGCGCCAGCAGTGAGTCCCACGTGGAGGGTAAAGGCGGCTACACCTTC. Encoded protein: CASSESHVEGKGGYTF.

The J gene is TRBJ2-4, the V gene TRBV30; D possibly corresponds to TRBD1 (5 bases). V was cut by 2 bases and J by 0 bases, with 8 bases left in between. This CDR3 is 14 amino acids long. From germline, CDR1 is GTSNPN and CDR2 SVGIG (reference sequence). In DNA form, the CDR3 reads TGTGCCTGGAGTTCAGGGATAGCCAAAAACATTCAGTACTTC. Translating it yields CAWSSGIAKNIQYF. Full variable domain (outside the CDR3, taken from reference TRBV30 and TRBJ2-4): SQTIHQWPATLVQPVGSPLSLECTVEGTSNPNLYWYRQAAGRGLQLLFYSVGIGQISSEVPQNLSASRPQDRQFILSSKKLLLSDSGFYLCAWSSGIAKNIQYFGAGTRLSVL.

The V call is TRBV10-2, the J call TRBJ1-2, with D uncertain. V was trimmed by 2 bases and J by 6 bases, leaving 7 bases between them. CDR1 is WSHSY and CDR2 is SAAADI in the germline V gene. This CDR3 is 12 amino acids long. The CDR3 here is CASSERLDGYTF. CDR3 sequence (DNA): TGCGCCAGCAGTGAGCGTTTAGATGGCTACACCTTC.

The V gene is TRBV11-3, the J gene TRBJ2-1, with D perhaps being TRBD1 or TRBD2 (6 bases each). V dropped 0 bases and J dropped 12 bases, with 9 bases sitting between them. This CDR3 spans 12 amino acids. CDR1 and CDR2 from the germline V gene are SGHNT and YENEEA. The CDR3 reads CASSLEQGGQFF. CDR3 bases: TGTGCCAGCAGCTTAGAACAGGGAGGGCAGTTCTTC.

The chain links TRBV2 to TRBJ2-1, with 9 bases fitting TRBD2. V dropped 10 bases and J dropped 0; count of bases not matched to a gene: 7. The germline V gene encodes CDR1 SNHLY and CDR2 FYNNEI. The CDR3 has 15 residues. The chain's CDR3 is CANRAGGPSYNEQFF. The CDR3 DNA reads TGTGCCAACCGGGCGGGGGGGCCCTCCTACAATGAGCAGTTCTTC.

This clone was counted a few times. The V call is TRBV19, the J call TRBJ1-1; the D gene is possibly TRBD1 (6 bases). CDR1 is LNHDA, CDR2 SQIVND, per germline (reference sequence). Trimming took 4 bases from V and 4 from J, leaving 16 bases between them. CDR3 length equals 15 residues. The CDR3 sequence: CASSNPQGRTTEAFF. The CDR3 nucleotides are TGTGCCAGTAGTAACCCACAGGGTCGGACCACTGAAGCTTTCTTT.

The gene calls are TRBV28 and TRBJ1-1; D unclear. The CDR3 has 12 amino acids. Germline lookup yields CDR1 MDHEN and CDR2 SYDVKM. Trimming cost V 5 bases and J 13 bases, with 17 bases left between them. The CDR3 loop is CASSTRTARSFF. Here the CDR3 DNA reads TGTGCCAGCAGTACCCGGACGGCCCGAAGTTTCTTT.

This chain connects TRBV4-3 to TRBJ2-7, with D tentatively TRBD2 (6 bases). The CDR3 consists of 16 residues. CDR1 LGHNA and CDR2 YSLEER come from the germline V gene. Trimming shortened V by 0 bases and J by 4 bases, and 16 bases separated the two germline ends. DNA for the CDR3: TGCGCCAGCAGCCAAGATCAGATCGTCCGGGGGTACGAGCAGTACTTC. It codes for CASSQDQIVRGYEQYF.

The chain links TRBV7-2 to TRBJ1-3; D gene ambiguous. The ends were cut back, 5 bases at V and 0 bases at J, with 11 bases in the middle. The CDR3 sequence is 15 residues long. CDR1 SGHTA and CDR2 FQGNSA come from the germline V gene. The chain's CDR3 is CASSRFGDSGNTIYF. The CDR3 DNA is TGTGCCAGCAGCCGCTTTGGAGACTCTGGAAACACCATATATTTT.

The rearrangement links TRBV24-1 to TRBJ2-1, with 7 bases matching TRBD1. This CDR3 is built from 15 residues. In germline, CDR1 is KGHDR, CDR2 SFDVKD. The ends lost 3 bases at V and 4 bases at J; junction bases unmatched: 5. CDR3 protein: CATSDLHRGYNEQFF. The DNA for the CDR3 is TGTGCCACCAGTGATCTTCACAGGGGTTACAATGAGCAGTTCTTC.

This clone was recorded once. The V call is TRBV2, the J call TRBJ1-5, with 8 bases that match TRBD1. Germline lookup yields CDR1 SNHLY and CDR2 FYNNEI. V dropped 6 bases and J dropped 6; count of bases not matched to a gene: 7. The CDR3 has 14 amino acids. In nucleotides, the CDR3 is TGTGCCAGCAGCGCGGACAGGGCTAGTCAGCCCCAGCATTTT. It codes for CASSADRASQPQHF. Variable domain in full (rest from reference TRBV2 and TRBJ1-5): EPEVTQTPSHQVTQMGQEVILRCVPISNHLYFYWYRQILGQKVEFLVSFYNNEISEKSEIFDDQFSVERPDGSNFTLKIRSTKLEDSAMYFCASSADRASQPQHFGDGTRLSIL.

This sequence joins TRBV6-6 and TRBJ1-2; TRBD1 matches at 7 bases. The CDR3 extends over 16 amino acids. Germline V CDR1 and CDR2: MNHNY, SVGAGI (reference sequence). The V gene end was trimmed by 4 bases and the J gene end by 6 bases; junction bases not matched to a gene: 14. Here the CDR3 reads CASSSQLARTGDGYTF. The CDR3, as DNA: TGTGCCAGCAGTTCCCAACTCGCGCGGACAGGTGATGGCTACACCTTC.

V gene TRBV9 combines with J gene TRBJ2-1; D might be TRBD1 (5 bases). Germline-derived CDR1 and CDR2 are SGDLS and YYNGEE. This CDR3 has 17 residues. V was trimmed by 3 bases and J by 7 bases, leaving 23 bases between them. CDR3 nucleotides: TGTGCCAGCAGCGACCGTAGGGGCCTGGTAGTTAGGAATGAGCAGTTCTTC. As protein: CASSDRRGLVVRNEQFF.

This chain links TRBV5-1 with TRBJ2-7; 8 bases are shared with TRBD2. The trim removed 1 base at V and 5 bases at J, leaving 5 bases unmatched. The length of the CDR3 is 14 residues. The germline V gene has CDR1 SGHRS and CDR2 YFSETQ. CDR3 residues: CASSLRREVHEQYF. The CDR3 nucleotides read TGCGCCAGCAGCTTGAGGCGGGAGGTTCACGAGCAGTACTTC.

V and J are TRBV5-1 and TRBJ2-6, with D perhaps matching TRBD1 or TRBD2 (5 bases each). V was trimmed by 4 bases and J by 4 bases, leaving 18 bases between them. This CDR3 contains 17 residues. Germline loops: CDR1 SGHRS, CDR2 YFSETQ. The CDR3 loop is CASSVGTSTTGANVLTF. The DNA for the CDR3 is TGCGCCAGCAGCGTTGGGACGTCTACTACCGGGGCCAACGTCCTGACTTTC.

The rearrangement joins TRBV6-1 to TRBJ1-5; D perhaps matches TRBD1 (6 bases). V dropped 0 bases and J dropped 2 bases, with 11 bases sitting between them. Per germline, CDR1 MNHNS and CDR2 SASEGT. The CDR3 is 16 residues long. The CDR3 DNA is TGTGCCAGCAGTGAAGCGGGCAGGGGTGGCAATCAGCCCCAGCATTTT. Its protein is CASSEAGRGGNQPQHF.

This chain's CDR3 is CASSDRAWGATEAFF. The CDR3 DNA sequence: TGTGCCAGCAGTGACCGAGCGTGGGGGGCAACTGAAGCTTTCTTT. The chain carries TRBV6-4 and TRBJ1-1; perhaps TRBD1 as D (6 bases). The CDR3 is 15 residues long. Between the trimmed V and J ends, which lost 2 bases and 5 bases, there was a span of 15 bases. Germline V gene lookup returns CDR1 MRHNA and CDR2 SNTAGT.

This chain joins TRBV4-1 and TRBJ1-6; TRBD1 agrees at 9 bases. CDR3 length equals 15 residues. Trimming cost V 6 bases and J 6 bases; bases outside gene matches: 6. CDR1 and CDR2 (germline): MGHRA, YSYEKL. The CDR3 is CASSRGQGPNSPLHF. CDR3 nucleotide sequence: TGCGCCAGCAGTCGCGGACAGGGGCCTAATTCACCCCTCCACTTT.

This chain uses TRBV30 with TRBJ2-7; 9 nucleotides agree with TRBD2. Germline CDR1 reads GTSNPN; CDR2 reads SVGIG (reference sequence). J was trimmed by 4 bases and V by 4 bases; bases with no gene match: 8. The CDR3 sequence is 14 residues long. CDR3 protein: CAWTVRGGPYEQYF. The CDR3 DNA is TGTGCCTGGACGGTGCGGGGGGGCCCGTACGAGCAGTACTTC. Together with reference TRBV30 and TRBJ2-7, the CDR3 gives the full variable domain: SQTIHQWPATLVQPVGSPLSLECTVEGTSNPNLYWYRQAAGRGLQLLFYSVGIGQISSEVPQNLSASRPQDRQFILSSKKLLLSDSGFYLCAWTVRGGPYEQYFGPGTRLTVT.

The chain recombines TRBV7-2 with TRBJ1-2, with 9 nucleotides matching TRBD1. There are 17 residues in the CDR3. With 1 base clipped from V and 2 bases from J, the junction kept 8 bases outside the gene matches. CDR1 SGHTA and CDR2 FQGNSA come from the germline V gene. The CDR3 sequence: CASSLGGRTGVNYGYTF. The DNA of the CDR3 is TGTGCCAGCAGCTTAGGCGGGAGGACAGGGGTGAACTATGGCTACACCTTC. The full variable domain, with the rest looked up from reference TRBV7-2 and TRBJ1-2, is GAGVSQSPSNKVTEKGKDVELRCDPISGHTALYWYRQSLGQGLEFLIYFQGNSAPDKSGLPSDRFSAERTGGSVSTLTIQRTQQEDSAVYLCASSLGGRTGVNYGYTFGSGTRLTVV.